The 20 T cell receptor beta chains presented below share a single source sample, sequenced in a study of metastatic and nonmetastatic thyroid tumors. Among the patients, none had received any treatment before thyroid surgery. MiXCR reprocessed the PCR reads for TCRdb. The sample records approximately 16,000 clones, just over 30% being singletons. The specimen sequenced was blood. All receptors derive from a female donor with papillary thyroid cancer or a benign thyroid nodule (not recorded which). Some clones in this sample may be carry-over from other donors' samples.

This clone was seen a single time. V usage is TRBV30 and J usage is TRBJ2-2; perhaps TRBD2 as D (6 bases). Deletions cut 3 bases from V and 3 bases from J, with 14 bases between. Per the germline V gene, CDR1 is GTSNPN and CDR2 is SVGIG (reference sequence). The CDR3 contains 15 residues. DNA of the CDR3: TGTGCCTGGAGCCTAGGAGGGGCGGACACCGGGGAGCTGTTTTTT. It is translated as CAWSLGGADTGELFF.

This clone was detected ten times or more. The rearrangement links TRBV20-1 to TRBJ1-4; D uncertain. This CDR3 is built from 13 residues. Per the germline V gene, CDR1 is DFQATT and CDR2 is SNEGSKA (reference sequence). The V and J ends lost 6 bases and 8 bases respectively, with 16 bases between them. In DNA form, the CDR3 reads TGCAGTGCGGAACGGAGCTCTGGAGAAAAACTGTTTTTT. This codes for CSAERSSGEKLFF.

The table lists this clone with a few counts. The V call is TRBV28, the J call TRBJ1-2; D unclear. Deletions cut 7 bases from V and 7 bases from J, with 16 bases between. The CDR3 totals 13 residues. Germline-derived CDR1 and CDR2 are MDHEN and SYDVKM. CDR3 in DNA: TGTGCCAGCATCGGCCGGGGAGATGTTGGCTACACCTTC. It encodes CASIGRGDVGYTF.

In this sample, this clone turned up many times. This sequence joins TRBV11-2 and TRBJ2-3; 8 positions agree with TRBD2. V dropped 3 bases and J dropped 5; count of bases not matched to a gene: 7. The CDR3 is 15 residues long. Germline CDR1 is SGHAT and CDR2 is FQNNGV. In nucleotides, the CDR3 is TGTGCCAGCAGCTTGATGACTAGCGTGGGAGATACGCAGTATTTT. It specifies CASSLMTSVGDTQYF.

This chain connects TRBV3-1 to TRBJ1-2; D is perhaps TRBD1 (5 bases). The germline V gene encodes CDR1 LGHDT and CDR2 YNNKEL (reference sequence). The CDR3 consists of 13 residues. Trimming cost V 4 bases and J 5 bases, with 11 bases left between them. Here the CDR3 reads CASSRQGGYGYTF. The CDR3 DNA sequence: TGTGCCAGCAGCCGCCAGGGTGGTTATGGCTACACCTTC.

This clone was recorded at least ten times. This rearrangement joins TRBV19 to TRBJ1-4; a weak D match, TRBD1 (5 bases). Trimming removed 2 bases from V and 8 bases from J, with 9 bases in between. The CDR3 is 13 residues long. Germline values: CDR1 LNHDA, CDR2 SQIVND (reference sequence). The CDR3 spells CASSIIQEEKLFF. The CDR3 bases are TGTGCCAGTAGTATAATACAGGAGGAAAAACTGTTTTTT.

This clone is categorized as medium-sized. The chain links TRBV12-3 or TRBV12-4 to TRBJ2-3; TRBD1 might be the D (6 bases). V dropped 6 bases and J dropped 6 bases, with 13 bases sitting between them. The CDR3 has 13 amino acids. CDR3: CASSTNRADTQYF. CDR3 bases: TGTGCCAGCAGCACAAACAGGGCGGATACGCAGTATTTT.

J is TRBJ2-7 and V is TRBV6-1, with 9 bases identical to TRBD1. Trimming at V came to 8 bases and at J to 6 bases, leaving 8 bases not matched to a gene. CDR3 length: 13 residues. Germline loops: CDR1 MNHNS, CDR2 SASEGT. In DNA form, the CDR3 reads TGTGCCAGCCGTGGAGGACAGGGGAGCGAGCAGTACTTC. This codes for CASRGGQGSEQYF.

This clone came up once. The CDR3 loop is CASSLAAAPTGELFF. For the CDR3, the DNA is TGTGCCAGCAGCTTAGCAGCCGCTCCGACCGGGGAGCTGTTTTTT. The chain is built from TRBV7-8 and TRBJ2-2, with D unclear. From germline, CDR1 is SGHVS and CDR2 FQNEAQ. The CDR3 loop spans 15 amino acids. V shed 0 bases and J shed 5 bases, with 10 bases lying between them.

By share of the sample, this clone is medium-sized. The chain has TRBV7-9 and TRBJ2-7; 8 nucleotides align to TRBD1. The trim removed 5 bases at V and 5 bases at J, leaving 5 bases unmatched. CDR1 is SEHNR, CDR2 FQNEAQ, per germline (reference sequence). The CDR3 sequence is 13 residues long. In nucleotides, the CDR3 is TGTGCCAGCAGCCATCCGACAGGGGACGAGCAGTACTTC. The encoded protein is CASSHPTGDEQYF.

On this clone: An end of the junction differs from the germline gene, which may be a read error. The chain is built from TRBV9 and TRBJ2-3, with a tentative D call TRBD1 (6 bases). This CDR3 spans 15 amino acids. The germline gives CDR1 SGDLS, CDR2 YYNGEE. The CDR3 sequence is CSSSTQGTSSDTHYF. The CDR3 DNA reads TGTTCCAGCAGCACCCAGGGGACCTCATCAGATACGCATTATTTT. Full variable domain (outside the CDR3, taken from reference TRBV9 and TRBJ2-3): DSGVTQTPKHLITATGQRVTLRCSPRSGDLSVYWYQQSLDQGLQFLIQYYNGEERAKGNILERFSAQQFPDLHSELNLSSLELGDSALYFCSSSTQGTSSDTHYFGPGTRLTVL.

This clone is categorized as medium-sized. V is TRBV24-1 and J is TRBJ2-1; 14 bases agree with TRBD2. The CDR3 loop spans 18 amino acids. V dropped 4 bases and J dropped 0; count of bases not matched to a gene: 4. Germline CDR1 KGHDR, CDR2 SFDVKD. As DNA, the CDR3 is TGTGCCACCAGTGAGGCCGGGACTAGCGGGGGCTCCTACAATGAGCAGTTCTTC. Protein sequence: CATSEAGTSGGSYNEQFF.

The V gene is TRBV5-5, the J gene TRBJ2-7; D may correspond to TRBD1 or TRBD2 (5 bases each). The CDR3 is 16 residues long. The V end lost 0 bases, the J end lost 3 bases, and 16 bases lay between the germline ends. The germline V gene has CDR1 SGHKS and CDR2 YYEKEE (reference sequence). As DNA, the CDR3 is TGTGCCAGCAGCTTGGGGTATGGGGGAGAGCTCTACGAGCAGTACTTC. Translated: CASSLGYGGELYEQYF.

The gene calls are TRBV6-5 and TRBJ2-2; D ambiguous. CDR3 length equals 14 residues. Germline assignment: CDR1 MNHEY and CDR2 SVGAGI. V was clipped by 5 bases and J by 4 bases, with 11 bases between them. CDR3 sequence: CASSHQISTGELFF. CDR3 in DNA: TGTGCCAGCAGTCACCAAATCAGCACCGGGGAGCTGTTTTTT.

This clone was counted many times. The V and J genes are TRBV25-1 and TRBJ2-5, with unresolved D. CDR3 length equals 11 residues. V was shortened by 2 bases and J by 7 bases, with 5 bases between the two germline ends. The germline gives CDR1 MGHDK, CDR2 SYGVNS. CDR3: CASSERVTQYF. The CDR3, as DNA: TGTGCCAGCAGTGAACGGGTGACCCAGTACTTC.

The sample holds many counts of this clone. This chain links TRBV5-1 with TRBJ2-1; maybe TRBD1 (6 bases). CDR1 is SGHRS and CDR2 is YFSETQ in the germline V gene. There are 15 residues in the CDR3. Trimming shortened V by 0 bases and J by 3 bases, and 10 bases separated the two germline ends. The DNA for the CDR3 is TGCGCCAGCAGCTTGGAGGGGGACCTCTACAATGAGCAGTTCTTC. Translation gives CASSLEGDLYNEQFF.

The CDR3 is CASSQDGASSDEQYF. The CDR3 region has the DNA TGTGCCAGCAGCCAAGATGGGGCTAGCTCGGACGAGCAGTACTTC. V usage is TRBV4-2 and J usage is TRBJ2-7, with D perhaps being TRBD1 or TRBD2 (5 bases each). From germline, CDR1 is LGHNA and CDR2 YNFKEQ. The CDR3 runs 15 residues. Trimming shortened V by 0 bases and J by 5 bases, and 14 bases separated the two germline ends.

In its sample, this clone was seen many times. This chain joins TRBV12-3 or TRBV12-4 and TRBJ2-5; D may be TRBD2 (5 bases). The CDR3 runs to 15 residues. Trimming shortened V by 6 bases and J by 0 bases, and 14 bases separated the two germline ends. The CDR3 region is CASSRWTGNQETQYF. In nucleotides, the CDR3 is TGTGCCAGCAGCCGATGGACGGGAAACCAAGAGACCCAGTACTTC.

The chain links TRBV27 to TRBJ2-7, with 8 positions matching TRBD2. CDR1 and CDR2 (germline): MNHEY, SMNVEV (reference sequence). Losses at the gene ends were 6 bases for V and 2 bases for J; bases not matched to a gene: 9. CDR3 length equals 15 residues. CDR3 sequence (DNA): TGTGCCAGCAGGTCCCTGGGACTAGAAACCTACGAGCAGTACTTC. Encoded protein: CASRSLGLETYEQYF.

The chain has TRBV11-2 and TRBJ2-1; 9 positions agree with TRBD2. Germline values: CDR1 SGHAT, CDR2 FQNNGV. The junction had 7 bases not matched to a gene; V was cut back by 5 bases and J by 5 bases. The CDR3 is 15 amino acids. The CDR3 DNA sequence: TGTGCCAGCAGCAAAATAGCGGGAGCTAACAATGAGCAGTTCTTC. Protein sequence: CASSKIAGANNEQFF.